These 26 T cell receptor beta chains came from one sample sequenced in a study of blood T cell repertoires in COVID-19. Using immunoSEQ multiplex PCR, the repertoire was profiled, and TCRdb retains in-frame clones only, with some absent. The sample comprises about 180,000 clones, about 90% of which are singletons, and 1% to 1.5% rests with the top ten. The sequencing sample was made of PBMCs or T cells enriched from blood (not recorded which). The receptors were gathered from a human donor with acute COVID-19. The donor label of this sample is uncertain.

V is TRBV15 and J is TRBJ2-5, with D possibly being TRBD1 (6 bases). Deletions cut 0 bases from V and 4 bases from J, with 9 bases between. The germline V gene encodes CDR1 LNHNV and CDR2 YYDKDF (reference sequence). The CDR3 sequence is 14 residues long. The chain's CDR3 is CATSRDGGVETQYF. As DNA, the CDR3 is TGTGCCACCAGCAGAGATGGGGGCGTAGAGACCCAGTACTTC. The variable domain in full, with the rest retrieved from reference TRBV15 and TRBJ2-5, is DAMVIQNPRYQVTQFGKPVTLSCSQTLNHNVMYWYQQKSSQAPKLLFHYYDKDFNNEADTPDNFQSRRPNTSFCFLDIRSPGLGDTAMYLCATSRDGGVETQYFGPGTRLLVL.

The chain uses TRBV18 and TRBJ1-2; 9 bases fit TRBD1. Germline CDR1 and CDR2: KGHSH and LQKENI. The trim removed 2 bases at V and 5 bases at J, leaving 6 bases unmatched. This CDR3 has 15 amino acids. The chain's CDR3 is CASSPSGQGRYGYTF. CDR3 DNA sequence: TGTGCCAGCTCACCATCCGGACAGGGGAGATATGGCTACACCTTC.

This rearrangement joins TRBV30 to TRBJ2-5; 10 nucleotides align to TRBD1. J was trimmed by 5 bases and V by 6 bases; bases with no gene match: 6. Looked up from germline, CDR1 is GTSNPN and CDR2 is SVGIG (reference sequence). There are 13 residues in the CDR3. This chain's CDR3 is CACPDRGGETQYF. CDR3 coding DNA: TGTGCCTGCCCGGACAGGGGGGGGGAGACCCAGTACTTC.

V usage is TRBV24-1 and J usage is TRBJ2-2; TRBD2 might be the D (5 bases). Trimming left V 1 base short and J 8 bases short, with 7 bases between. The CDR3 is made up of 13 amino acids. Germline assignment: CDR1 KGHDR and CDR2 SFDVKD. CDR3 sequence (DNA): TGTGCCACCAGTGATTTTTCGGGGGGGGAGCTGTTTTTT. Its translation: CATSDFSGGELFF.

The chain combines TRBV7-8 with TRBJ2-7; TRBD1 aligns across 8 bases. Per the germline V gene, CDR1 is SGHVS and CDR2 is FQNEAQ. The CDR3 spans 14 residues. With V trimmed by 1 base and J by 3 bases, 2 bases remained unmatched. This chain's CDR3 is CASSLDRGFYEQYF. The CDR3 nucleotides are TGTGCCAGCAGCTTAGACAGGGGGTTCTACGAGCAGTACTTC.

CDR3 region: CATSDLDRGTDTQYF. CDR3 coding DNA: TGTGCCACCAGTGATTTGGACAGGGGCACAGATACGCAGTATTTT. This sequence joins TRBV24-1 and TRBJ2-3, with 7 bases matching TRBD1. Germline assignment: CDR1 KGHDR and CDR2 SFDVKD. After removal of 0 bases from V and 1 base from J, the junction contained 0 bases not matched to a gene. The CDR3 spans 15 residues.

The chain recombines TRBV20-1 with TRBJ2-1, with 10 bases fitting TRBD2. Unmatched junction bases numbered 4, after V lost 3 bases and J lost 5 bases. The germline V gene has CDR1 DFQATT and CDR2 SNEGSKA (reference sequence). This CDR3 has 14 residues. The CDR3 protein is CSASERGGNNEQFF. CDR3 in DNA: TGCAGTGCTAGTGAGCGGGGGGGGAACAATGAGCAGTTCTTC.

V gene TRBV27 combines with J gene TRBJ1-2, with D maybe TRBD1 (5 bases). Trimming shortened V by 7 bases and J by 4 bases, and 19 bases separated the two germline ends. The CDR3 covers 15 residues. Germline V CDR1 and CDR2: MNHEY, SMNVEV (reference sequence). Written as DNA, the CDR3 is TGTGCCAGCACCCCTCTTGGGGGGTTTGGCTATGGCTACACCTTC. Translating it yields CASTPLGGFGYGYTF.

The genes are TRBV7-8 and TRBJ1-4, with no clear D. The CDR3 covers 13 residues. Looked up from germline, CDR1 is SGHVS and CDR2 is FQNEAQ. V dropped 5 bases and J dropped 5 bases, with 9 bases sitting between them. The CDR3 sequence: CASSRRVNEKLFF. For the CDR3, the DNA is TGTGCCAGCAGCCGGAGGGTCAATGAAAAACTGTTTTTT.

This clone has more than one count but fewer than ten. The CDR3 nucleotides are TGTGCCAGTAGTATGCAGCGGGGGATCTACGAGCAGTACTTC. Amino acid sequence: CASSMQRGIYEQYF. This sequence joins TRBV19 and TRBJ2-7; 8 nucleotides agree with TRBD2. Per germline, CDR1 LNHDA and CDR2 SQIVND (reference sequence). CDR3 length: 14 residues. V gave up 3 bases and J gave up 3 bases; unmatched junction bases: 4.

This clone showed up just a few times. The chain employs TRBV15 and TRBJ1-1; D remains unclear. CDR1 and CDR2 from the germline V gene are LNHNV and YYDKDF (reference sequence). This CDR3 spans 15 amino acids. The V gene lost 1 base and the J gene lost 3 bases, with 12 bases spanning the gap. This CDR3 reads CATSRGNTGYTEAFF. CDR3 nucleotide sequence: TGTGCCACCAGCAGAGGGAACACGGGGTACACTGAAGCTTTCTTT.

This chain joins TRBV29-1 and TRBJ1-3; 8 bases match TRBD1. The V and J ends lost 0 bases and 5 bases, in that order; junction bases with no gene match: 15. The V gene's germline CDR1 is SQVTM and CDR2 ANQGSEA. This CDR3 is 18 amino acids long. The chain's CDR3 is CSVEDRGQGYLGRNTIYF. The DNA of the CDR3 is TGCAGCGTTGAAGATAGAGGACAGGGTTACCTGGGGAGAAACACCATATATTTT.

V usage is TRBV10-3 and J usage is TRBJ1-5; TRBD1 matches 8 bases. CDR1 ENHRY and CDR2 SYGVKD come from the germline V gene. The CDR3 spans 14 residues. The V and J ends lost 10 bases and 5 bases, in that order; junction bases with no gene match: 10. DNA of the CDR3: TGTGCCACCCGGACAGGGCGTAGTTATCAGCCCCAGCATTTT. Amino acid sequence: CATRTGRSYQPQHF.

The J gene is TRBJ1-4, the V gene TRBV7-9; 7 nucleotides line up with TRBD1. The CDR3 covers 14 residues. The V and J ends lost 5 bases and 8 bases, in that order; junction bases with no gene match: 8. The germline gives CDR1 SEHNR, CDR2 FQNEAQ (reference sequence). The CDR3 region has the DNA TGTGCCAGCAGCACAGACAGGGAAGAGGAAAAACTGTTTTTT. Translated, it gives CASSTDREEEKLFF.

The chain links TRBV3-1 (or the pseudogene TRBV3-2) to TRBJ2-2, with 7 bases that match TRBD1. This CDR3 spans 15 amino acids. In germline, CDR1 is LGHDT, CDR2 YNNKEL (reference sequence). The J segment lost 5 bases and the V segment lost 5 bases, leaving 8 bases of the junction unmatched. CDR3 coding DNA: TGTGCCAGCAGCTCCCGGGACAGTCTAACCGGGGAGCTGTTTTTT. Its protein is CASSSRDSLTGELFF.

The chain is built from TRBV19 and TRBJ2-3, with 12 bases identical to TRBD2. CDR1 LNHDA and CDR2 SQIVND come from the germline V gene (reference sequence). J lost 1 base, V lost 6 bases, and 2 bases had no gene match. This CDR3 has 15 residues. The CDR3 DNA reads as TGTGCCAGTAGGACTAGCGGGGGAGGCACAGATACGCAGTATTTT. It codes for CASRTSGGGTDTQYF.

V and J are TRBV6-4 and TRBJ1-6; 8 nucleotides line up with TRBD1. Trimming removed 3 bases from V and 10 bases from J; junction bases left unmatched: 8. The V gene's germline CDR1 is MRHNA and CDR2 SNTAGT. This CDR3 region has 15 residues. The CDR3 spells CASSEGRGPGSPLHF. The CDR3 nucleotides read TGTGCCAGCAGTGAAGGCAGGGGGCCGGGGTCACCCCTCCACTTT.

The chain couples TRBV29-1 to TRBJ2-2; D uncertain. The CDR3 contains 13 residues. The germline V and J ends were trimmed by 4 bases and 1 base, with 7 bases remaining between them. Germline V gene sequence: CDR1 SQVTM, CDR2 ANQGSEA. The CDR3, as DNA: TGCAGCGTTGCGGTCCGGAACACCGGGGAGCTGTTTTTT. It codes for CSVAVRNTGELFF.

The CDR3 DNA reads as TGTGCCAGTAGTGGACAGGGATCCATGAACACTGAAGCTTTCTTT. This gives the protein CASSGQGSMNTEAFF. The genes are TRBV19 and TRBJ1-1, with 8 bases fitting TRBD1. The CDR3 sequence is 15 residues long. The V segment lost 5 bases and the J segment 0 bases; nucleotides outside the gene matches: 5. Germline CDR1 reads LNHDA; CDR2 reads SQIVND (reference sequence).

The chain carries TRBV5-1 and TRBJ1-4; 9 nucleotides match TRBD1. V lost 2 bases and J lost 7; bases outside the gene matches: 3. Germline V gene sequence: CDR1 SGHRS, CDR2 YFSETQ. This CDR3 has 14 residues. CDR3 DNA: TGCGCCAGCAGCTTACAGGGGGCGGGTGAAAAACTGTTTTTT. Translating it yields CASSLQGAGEKLFF.

V is TRBV18 and J is TRBJ1-2; 8 positions agree with TRBD1. This CDR3 is 15 amino acids long. Germline CDR1 KGHSH, CDR2 LQKENI. The trim removed 3 bases at V and 7 bases at J, leaving 10 bases unmatched. This CDR3 reads CASSPQTTGDRGYTF. The CDR3 nucleotides read TGTGCCAGCTCACCCCAAACGACAGGGGATCGTGGCTACACCTTC.

The chain links TRBV14 to TRBJ1-2; 7 nucleotides align to TRBD1. Germline V gene lookup returns CDR1 SGHDN and CDR2 FVKESK. The CDR3 length is 18 residues. J gave up 4 bases and V 2 bases, and 16 bases lay outside the gene matches. The CDR3 bases are TGTGCCAGCAGCCAATCCGGACAGGCGGGAACTACCCTCTATGGCTACACCTTC. This codes for CASSQSGQAGTTLYGYTF.

CDR3 region: CASSNRGSGNTIYF. The CDR3 DNA is TGTGCCAGCAGCAACAGGGGGTCAGGAAACACCATATATTTT. J is TRBJ1-3 and V is TRBV6-5; 8 nucleotides match TRBD1. Germline CDR1 is MNHEY and CDR2 is SVGAGI. The V gene end was trimmed by 6 bases and the J gene end by 4 bases; junction bases not matched to a gene: 5. The CDR3 sequence is 14 residues long.

This chain links TRBV5-1 with TRBJ2-5, with D maybe TRBD2 (5 bases). The V end lost 0 bases, the J end lost 10 bases, and 13 bases lay between the germline ends. Germline-derived CDR1 and CDR2 are SGHRS and YFSETQ. CDR3 size: 13 residues. CDR3 in amino acids: CASSLVGSSIQYF. The CDR3 nucleotides read TGCGCCAGCAGCTTGGTAGGGAGTTCAATCCAGTACTTC.

This sequence joins TRBV28 and TRBJ2-4, with TRBD1 matching 10 bases. From germline, CDR1 is MDHEN and CDR2 SYDVKM. Trimming took 6 bases from V and 2 from J; bases not matched to a gene: 10. The CDR3 sequence is 17 residues long. CDR3 DNA: TGTGCCAGCAGCCGGACAGGGGGTCGGGGCACCAAAAACATTCAGTACTTC. Translation gives CASSRTGGRGTKNIQYF.

The CDR3 reads CASSWGQGPQDEQYF. CDR3 sequence (DNA): TGTGCCAGCAGCTGGGGACAGGGGCCCCAAGACGAGCAGTACTTC. The gene calls are TRBV7-9 and TRBJ2-7, with 10 bases that match TRBD1. Trimming removed 4 bases from V and 5 bases from J; junction bases left unmatched: 8. Per the germline V gene, CDR1 is SEHNR and CDR2 is FQNEAQ (reference sequence). There are 15 residues in the CDR3.